These 19 T cell receptor beta chains were all obtained from the same sample, sequenced in a study of T cells expressing NK-cell markers. TCRdb reanalyzed the 5' RACE reads and collapses them to one entry per CDR3 protein, without DNA. Its table records 200,000 to 300,000 distinct CDR3 sequences. The sequencing input was blood T cells: a sorted CD56 or NKG2C T cell subset, CD4+ or CD8+ T cells, or bulk PBMC T cells (not recorded which). These receptors were obtained from a man between 18 and 35 years old in good health.

The chain recombines TRBV7-9 with TRBJ2-3; TCRdb outputs TRBD1, but without DNA this stays unchecked. The CDR3 runs 15 residues. Germline V lookup: CDR1 SEHNR, CDR2 FQNEAQ (reference sequence). This CDR3 reads CASSRLPGATDTQYF. Supplemented by reference TRBV7-9 and TRBJ2-3, the full variable domain reads DTGVSQNPRHKITKRGQNVTFRCDPISEHNRLYWYRQTLGQGPEFLTYFQNEAQLEKSRLLSDRFSAERPKGSFSTLEIQRTEQGDSAMYLCASSRLPGATDTQYFGPGTRLTVL.

J is TRBJ2-1 and V is TRBV2; TCRdb outputs TRBD2, but without DNA this stays unchecked. This CDR3 has 16 residues. Germline CDR1 reads SNHLY; CDR2 reads FYNNEI. The CDR3 here is CASRDKIAGSYNEQFF.

The chain is built from TRBV19 and TRBJ1-3. Germline V gene lookup returns CDR1 LNHDA and CDR2 SQIVND (reference sequence). There are 13 residues in the CDR3. The CDR3 spells CASSDTDGNTIYF.

V and J are TRBV9 and TRBJ1-1. The CDR3 totals 15 residues. Germline values: CDR1 SGDLS, CDR2 YYNGEE. The CDR3: CASSRPGPANTEAFF.

The chain uses TRBV3-1 and TRBJ2-7; TCRdb lists TRBD2, though no DNA is available to test this call. CDR1 is LGHDT and CDR2 is YNNKEL in the germline V gene (reference sequence). The CDR3 length is 14 residues. CDR3 protein: CASSQGLARAEQYF.

The chain employs TRBV6-2 or TRBV6-3 and TRBJ2-1; absent DNA, TCRdb's TRBD2 call cannot be checked. CDR1 and CDR2 from the germline V gene are MNHEY and SVGEGT. The CDR3 has 16 residues. CDR3 protein: CASSPDSGVVYNEQFF.

The V gene is TRBV12-3 or TRBV12-4, the J gene TRBJ2-5; with no DNA, the TCRdb D assignment of TRBD2 cannot be verified. The CDR3 covers 15 residues. Here the CDR3 reads CASSLVGTSMETQYF.

The CDR3 reads CASSLRAGGLGTEAFF. The chain combines TRBV12-3 or TRBV12-4 with TRBJ1-1; TCRdb outputs TRBD1, but without DNA this stays unchecked. This CDR3 region has 16 residues.

The CDR3 reads CAAQAAVIAGNEQFF. The V and J genes are TRBV10-3 and TRBJ2-1; TCRdb picks TRBD1, but there is no DNA to check that call. Germline-derived CDR1 and CDR2 are ENHRY and SYGVKD. The CDR3 spans 15 residues.

V is TRBV20-1 and J is TRBJ2-1; TCRdb picks TRBD1, but there is no DNA to check that call. The germline V gene has CDR1 DFQATT and CDR2 SNEGSKA (reference sequence). This CDR3 region has 14 residues. The CDR3 reads CSAPGATYSNEQFF.

The J gene is TRBJ2-5, the V gene TRBV30; checking the TCRdb D call of TRBD1 is not possible without DNA. Germline V gene data show CDR1 as GTSNPN and CDR2 as SVGIG (reference sequence). The CDR3 is 12 amino acids. The CDR3 loop is CARGRPQETQYF. Combining the CDR3 with reference TRBV30 and TRBJ2-5 gives the whole variable domain SQTIHQWPATLVQPVGSPLSLECTVEGTSNPNLYWYRQAAGRGLQLLFYSVGIGQISSEVPQNLSASRPQDRQFILSSKKLLLSDSGFYLCARGRPQETQYFGPGTRLLVL.

The rearrangement uses TRBV29-1 and TRBJ2-2; checking the TCRdb D call of TRBD2 is not possible without DNA. From germline, CDR1 is SQVTM and CDR2 ANQGSEA. There are 14 residues in the CDR3. The CDR3: CSVRLGLDTGELFF.

The chain recombines TRBV5-1 with TRBJ2-3; TCRdb lists TRBD2, though no DNA is available to test this call. CDR1 is SGHRS and CDR2 is YFSETQ in the germline V gene. This CDR3 contains 14 residues. The CDR3 here is CASSSGEAADTQYF.

The gene calls are TRBV12-3 or TRBV12-4 and TRBJ2-1; the TCRdb D gene call, TRBD2, has no DNA to confirm it. The CDR3 is 14 amino acids. CDR3 sequence: CASSSASGRDEQFF.

The V gene is TRBV6-5, the J gene TRBJ2-3; as DNA is missing, the TRBD2 call by TCRdb cannot be tested. The CDR3 totals 17 residues. The germline V gene encodes CDR1 MNHEY and CDR2 SVGAGI. The CDR3 sequence: CASSYSIPSGVQGTQYF.

J is TRBJ2-1 and V is TRBV10-3; with no DNA, the TCRdb D assignment of TRBD2 cannot be verified. The CDR3 totals 14 residues. Looked up from germline, CDR1 is ENHRY and CDR2 is SYGVKD. CDR3 amino acids: CATGLAETNNEQFF.

This chain uses TRBV11-2 with TRBJ2-1; TCRdb selects TRBD2, and the lack of DNA leaves this call unchecked. From germline, CDR1 is SGHAT and CDR2 FQNNGV. The CDR3 has 15 residues. CDR3 sequence reads: CASSPLGTSLNEQFF.

CDR3 sequence reads: CASSIQGFGREAFF. J is TRBJ1-1 and V is TRBV27; absent DNA, TCRdb's TRBD1 call cannot be checked. Germline-derived CDR1 and CDR2 are MNHEY and SMNVEV (reference sequence). The CDR3 is made up of 14 amino acids.

The chain carries TRBV29-1 and TRBJ2-7. The germline V gene encodes CDR1 SQVTM and CDR2 ANQGSEA. The CDR3 sequence is 12 residues long. The CDR3: CSVEDLVSGRYF.